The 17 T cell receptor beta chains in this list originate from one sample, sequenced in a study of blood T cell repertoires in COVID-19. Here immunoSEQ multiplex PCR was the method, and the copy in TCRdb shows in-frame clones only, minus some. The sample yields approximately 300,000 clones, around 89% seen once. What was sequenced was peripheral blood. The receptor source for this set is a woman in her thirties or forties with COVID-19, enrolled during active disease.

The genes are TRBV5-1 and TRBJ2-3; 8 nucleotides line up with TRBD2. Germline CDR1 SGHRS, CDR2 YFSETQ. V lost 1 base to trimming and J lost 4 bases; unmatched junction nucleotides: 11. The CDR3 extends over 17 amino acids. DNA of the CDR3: TGCGCCAGCAGCTTGCCTTTAGCGGGGACTTGGTCAGATACGCAGTATTTT. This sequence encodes CASSLPLAGTWSDTQYF. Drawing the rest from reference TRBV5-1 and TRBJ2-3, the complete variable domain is KAGVTQTPRYLIKTRGQQVTLSCSPISGHRSVSWYQQTPGQGLQFLFEYFSETQRNKGNFPGRFSGRQFSNSRSEMNVSTLELGDSALYLCASSLPLAGTWSDTQYFGPGTRLTVL.

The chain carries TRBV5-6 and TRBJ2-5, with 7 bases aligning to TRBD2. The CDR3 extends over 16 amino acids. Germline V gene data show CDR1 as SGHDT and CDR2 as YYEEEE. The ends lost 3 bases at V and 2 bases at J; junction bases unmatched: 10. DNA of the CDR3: TGTGCCAGCAGCTCCCTGGGAGGGACCCCACAAGAGACCCAGTACTTC. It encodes CASSSLGGTPQETQYF.

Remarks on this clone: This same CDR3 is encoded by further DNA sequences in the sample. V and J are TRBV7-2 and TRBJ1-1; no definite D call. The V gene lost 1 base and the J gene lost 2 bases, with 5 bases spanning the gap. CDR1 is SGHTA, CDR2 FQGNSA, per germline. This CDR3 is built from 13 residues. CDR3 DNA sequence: TGTGCCAGCAGCTTAGACAGAAACACTGAAGCTTTCTTT. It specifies CASSLDRNTEAFF.

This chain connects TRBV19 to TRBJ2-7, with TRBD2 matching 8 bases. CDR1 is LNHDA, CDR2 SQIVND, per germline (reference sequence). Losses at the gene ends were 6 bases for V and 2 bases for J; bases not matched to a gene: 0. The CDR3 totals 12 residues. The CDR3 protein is CASSGRAYEQYF. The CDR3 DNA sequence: TGTGCCAGTAGCGGGAGGGCCTACGAGCAGTACTTC.

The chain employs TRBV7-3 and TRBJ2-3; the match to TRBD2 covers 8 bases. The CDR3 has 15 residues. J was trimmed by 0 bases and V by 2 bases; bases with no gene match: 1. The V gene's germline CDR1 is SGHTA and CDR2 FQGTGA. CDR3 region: CASSLSSGSTDTQYF. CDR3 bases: TGTGCCAGCAGCTTATCTAGCGGGAGCACAGATACGCAGTATTTT.

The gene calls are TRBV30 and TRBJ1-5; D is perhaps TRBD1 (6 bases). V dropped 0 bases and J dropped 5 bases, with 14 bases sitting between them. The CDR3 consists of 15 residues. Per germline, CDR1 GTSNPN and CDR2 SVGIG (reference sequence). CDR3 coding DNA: TGTGCCTGGAGTGTCTCGCGGGGGGCACATCAGCCCCAGCATTTT. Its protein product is CAWSVSRGAHQPQHF.

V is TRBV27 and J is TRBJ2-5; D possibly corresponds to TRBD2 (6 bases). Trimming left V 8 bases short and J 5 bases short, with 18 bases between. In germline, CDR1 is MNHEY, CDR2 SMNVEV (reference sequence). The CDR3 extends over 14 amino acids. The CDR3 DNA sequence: TGTGCCAGCGGCGATCCGGGAGTCGCGGAGACCCAGTACTTC. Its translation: CASGDPGVAETQYF.

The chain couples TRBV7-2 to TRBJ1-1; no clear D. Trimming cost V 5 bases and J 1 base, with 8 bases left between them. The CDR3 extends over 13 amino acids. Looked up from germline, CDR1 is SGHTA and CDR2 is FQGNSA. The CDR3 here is CASSRVRNTEAFF. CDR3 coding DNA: TGTGCCAGCAGCCGCGTGAGGAACACTGAAGCTTTCTTT.

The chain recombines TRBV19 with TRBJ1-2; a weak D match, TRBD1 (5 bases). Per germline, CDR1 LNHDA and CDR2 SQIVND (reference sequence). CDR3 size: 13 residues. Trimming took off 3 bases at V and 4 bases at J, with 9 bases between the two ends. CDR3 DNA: TGTGCCAGTAGTATCACCAGGGCCTATGGCTACACCTTC. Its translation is CASSITRAYGYTF.

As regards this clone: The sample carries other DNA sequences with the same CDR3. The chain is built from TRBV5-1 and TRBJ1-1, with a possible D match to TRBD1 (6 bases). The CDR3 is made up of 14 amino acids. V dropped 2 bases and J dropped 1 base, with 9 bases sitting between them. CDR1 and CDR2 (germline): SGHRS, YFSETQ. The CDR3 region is CASSLGQPNTEAFF. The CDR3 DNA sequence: TGCGCCAGCAGCTTAGGACAGCCGAACACTGAAGCTTTCTTT.

Here the CDR3 DNA reads TGTGCCAGCCGCCCCGGGACAGGGATAAGCAATGAGCAGTTCTTC. Translation: CASRPGTGISNEQFF. The genes are TRBV9 and TRBJ2-1, with TRBD1 matching 9 bases. V was pared by 7 bases and J by 6 bases, with 11 bases of the junction left unmatched. Germline CDR1 is SGDLS and CDR2 is YYNGEE. The CDR3 totals 15 residues.

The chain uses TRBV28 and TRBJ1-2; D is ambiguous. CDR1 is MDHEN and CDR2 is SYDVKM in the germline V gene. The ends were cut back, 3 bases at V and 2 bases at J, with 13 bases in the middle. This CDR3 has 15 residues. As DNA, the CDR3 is TGTGCCAGCAGTTTTATAAGGAACTACAACTATGGCTACACCTTC. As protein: CASSFIRNYNYGYTF.

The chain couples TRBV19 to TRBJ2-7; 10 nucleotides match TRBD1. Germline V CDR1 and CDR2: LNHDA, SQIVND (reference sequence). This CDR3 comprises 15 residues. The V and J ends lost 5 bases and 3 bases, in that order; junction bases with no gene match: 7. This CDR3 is CASSQMDRGVYEQYF. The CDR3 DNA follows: TGTGCCAGTAGTCAGATGGACAGGGGGGTCTACGAGCAGTACTTC.

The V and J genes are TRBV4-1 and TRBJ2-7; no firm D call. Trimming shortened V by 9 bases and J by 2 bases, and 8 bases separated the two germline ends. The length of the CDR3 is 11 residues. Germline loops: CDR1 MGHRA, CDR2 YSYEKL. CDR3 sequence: CASAGAYEQYF. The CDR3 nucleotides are TGCGCCAGTGCAGGTGCCTACGAGCAGTACTTC.

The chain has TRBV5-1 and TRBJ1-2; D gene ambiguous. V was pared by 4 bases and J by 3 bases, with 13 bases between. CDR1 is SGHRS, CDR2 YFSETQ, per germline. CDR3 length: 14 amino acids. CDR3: CASSPVGEDYGYTF. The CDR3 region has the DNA TGCGCCAGCAGCCCGGTCGGGGAGGACTATGGCTACACCTTC.

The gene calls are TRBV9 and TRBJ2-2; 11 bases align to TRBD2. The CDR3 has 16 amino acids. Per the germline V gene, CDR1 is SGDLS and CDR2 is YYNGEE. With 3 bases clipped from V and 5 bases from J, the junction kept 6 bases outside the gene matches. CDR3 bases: TGTGCCAGCAGCGGCATAGCGGGGGGGCCGACCGGGGAGCTGTTTTTT. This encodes CASSGIAGGPTGELFF.

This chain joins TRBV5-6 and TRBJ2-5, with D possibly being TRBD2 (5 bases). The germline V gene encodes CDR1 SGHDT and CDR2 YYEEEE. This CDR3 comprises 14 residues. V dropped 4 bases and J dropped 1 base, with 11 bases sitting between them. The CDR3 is CASSNVALQETQYF. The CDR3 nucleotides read TGTGCCAGCAGCAATGTAGCGCTCCAAGAGACCCAGTACTTC.